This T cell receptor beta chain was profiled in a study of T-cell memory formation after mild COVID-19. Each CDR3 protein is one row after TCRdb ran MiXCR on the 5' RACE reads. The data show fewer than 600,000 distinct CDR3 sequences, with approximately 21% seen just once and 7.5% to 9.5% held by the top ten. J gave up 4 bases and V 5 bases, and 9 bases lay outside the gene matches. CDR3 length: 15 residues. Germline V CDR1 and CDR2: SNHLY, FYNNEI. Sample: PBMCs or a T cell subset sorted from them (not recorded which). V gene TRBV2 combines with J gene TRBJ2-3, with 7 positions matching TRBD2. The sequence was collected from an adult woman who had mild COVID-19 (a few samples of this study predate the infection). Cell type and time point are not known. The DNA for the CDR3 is TGTGCCAGCAGTTTACTAGCGACTAGGGCAGATACGCAGTATTTT. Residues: CASSLLATRADTQYF.